This TCR beta chain was sequenced for a study of cytomegalovirus exposure and HLA in healthy donors. General study points: Associated with cytomegalovirus, according to the listing, were some 180 TCR beta chains.

Germline V gene data show CDR1 as SGHNT and CDR2 as YENEEA. This CDR3 comprises 15 residues. V was pared by 1 base and J by 4 bases, with 12 bases between. Concerning this clone itself: Its antigen is as yet unknown.

Measured with immunoSEQ multiplex PCR; TCRdb has only the in-frame clones, and not every one. The table lists about 130,000 clones, roughly 89% of them singletons. This sequence joins TRBV11-3 and TRBJ2-3; no reliable D call. Sequencing was performed on PBMCs. This clonotype was obtained from a woman aged 18-30 years in good health and CMV-seronegative. CDR3 in amino acids: CASSLAHRLADTQYF. CDR3 coding DNA: TGTGCCAGCAGCTTAGCCCACCGATTAGCAGATACGCAGTATTTT.